The text below deals with one TCR beta chain. It was with a sample-barcoded 5' primer and a J-beta primer mix that a second PCR of about 6 to 12 cycles was run. Using its own MiXCR run on the 5' RACE reads, TCRdb lists one record per CDR3 protein. The table lists roughly 800,000 distinct CDR3 sequences, nearly 60% of them singletons. In germline, CDR1 is SQVTM, CDR2 ANQGSEA. Unmatched junction bases numbered 9, after V lost 6 bases and J lost 9 bases. The CDR3 runs to 14 residues. The data belong to a study of blood T cells in healthy people across ages. The chain joins TRBV29-1 to TRBJ1-6, with 9 bases aligning to TRBD1. This receptor was taken from a man aged 25 to 40 in good health. Sequencing was carried out using blood. CDR3 loop: CSVQQGAGGSPLHF. The CDR3 nucleotides read TGCAGCGTGCAACAGGGGGCTGGCGGTTCACCCCTCCACTTT.